This is a list of T cell receptor beta chains from one sample in a study of beta chain features in type 1 diabetes. Libraries were prepared by immunoSEQ multiplex PCR; TCRdb keeps only in-frame clonotypes and omits some of them. The sample lists about half a million clones; 25% to 35% were seen once. Material: naive CD4+ T cells from blood. The receptors originated from a man aged 18 to 29 in good health. The CDR3 runs from the conserved cysteine through the conserved F or W. A D gene is named only where the DNA matches it firmly. The size field is filled for only some rows; it gives once, few, many or a size class.

V,size,D,J,CDR3,DNA
TRBV5-4,.,.,TRBJ2-3,CASSPSGGTPRADTQYF,TGTGCCAGCAGCCCCTCAGGTGGGACCCCAAGAGCAGATACGCAGTATTTT
TRBV30,.,.,TRBJ2-5,CAWSVGRGVQETQYF,TGTGCCTGGAGTGTAGGCAGGGGCGTCCAAGAGACCCAGTACTTC
TRBV5-1,few,.,TRBJ2-3,CASSFAPSHADTQYF,TGCGCCAGCAGCTTCGCGCCTAGCCATGCCGATACGCAGTATTTT
TRBV28,.,.,TRBJ2-7,CASSFDRIRVKQYF,TGTGCCAGCAGTTTCGACAGGATTCGTGTAAAGCAGTACTTC
TRBV7-8,.,.,TRBJ2-3,CASTMRAGATDTQYF,TGTGCCAGCACTATGCGGGCAGGGGCCACAGATACGCAGTATTTT
TRBV2,.,TRBD2,TRBJ2-3,CASSGGLAATDTQYF,TGTGCCAGCAGTGGGGGACTAGCGGCCACAGATACGCAGTATTTT
TRBV7-2,.,TRBD2,TRBJ2-7,CASSSLAVGGYEQYF,TGTGCCAGCAGCTCACTAGCGGTTGGGGGTTACGAGCAGTACTTC
TRBV30,few,TRBD2,TRBJ2-5,CAWSVLAGGETQYF,TGTGCCTGGAGTGTACTTGCGGGAGGGGAGACCCAGTACTTC
TRBV30,.,.,TRBJ1-5,CAWSVEDRSNQPQHF,TGTGCCTGGAGTGTGGAGGACAGAAGCAATCAGCCCCAGCATTTT
TRBV5-1,.,.,TRBJ2-5,CASSLSGPATETQYF,TGCGCCAGCAGCTTGTCCGGACCTGCAACAGAGACCCAGTACTTC
TRBV10-3,few,.,TRBJ2-5,CAISGGDVGETQYF,TGTGCCATCAGTGGCGGAGACGTCGGGGAGACCCAGTACTTC
TRBV25-1,few,.,TRBJ2-1,CASSEWYREGNEQFF,TGTGCCAGCAGTGAATGGTACAGGGAAGGGAATGAGCAGTTCTTC
TRBV9,.,.,TRBJ2-7,CASSVESRTEQYF,TGTGCCAGCAGCGTAGAATCCAGAACCGAGCAGTACTTC
TRBV7-3,.,TRBD2,TRBJ2-1,CASSLTRTSGANEQFF,TGTGCCAGCAGCCTAACTCGGACTAGCGGTGCTAATGAGCAGTTCTTC
TRBV7-8,few,TRBD1,TRBJ2-3,CASSPGQGRTDTQYF,TGTGCCAGCAGCCCCGGACAGGGGAGGACAGATACGCAGTATTTT
TRBV7-2,.,.,TRBJ2-1,CASSTRSGSSYNEQFF,TGTGCCAGCAGCACCCGGAGCGGTAGCTCCTACAATGAGCAGTTCTTC
TRBV7-2,.,.,TRBJ1-3,CASSREQGPYTIYF,TGTGCCAGCAGCCGGGAACAGGGCCCGTACACCATATATTTT
TRBV5-1,few,.,TRBJ2-2,CASSSGLGLELFF,TGCGCCAGCAGCTCCGGACTGGGGCTGGAGCTGTTTTTT
TRBV7-2,few,TRBD2,TRBJ2-7,CASSVTSGTYEQYF,TGTGCCAGCAGCGTGACTAGCGGAACCTACGAGCAGTACTTC
TRBV19,few,.,TRBJ2-1,CASGDRPYNEQFF,TGTGCCAGCGGAGACAGACCCTACAATGAGCAGTTCTTC
TRBV10-3,.,.,TRBJ2-7,CATSKEPKYEQYF,TGTGCCACTTCGAAGGAGCCAAAATACGAGCAGTACTTC
TRBV7-2,.,TRBD1,TRBJ2-1,CASSAPAGTGGFNEQFF,TGTGCCAGCAGCGCGCCCGCCGGGACAGGGGGCTTTAATGAGCAGTTCTTC
TRBV4-2,.,.,TRBJ2-7,CASSPLGHLYEQYF,TGTGCCAGCAGCCCATTGGGGCATCTGTACGAGCAGTACTTC
TRBV9,few,TRBD2,TRBJ2-3,CASRTKLAGEADTQYF,TGTGCCAGCAGAACGAAACTAGCGGGAGAGGCAGATACGCAGTATTTT
TRBV30,few,.,TRBJ2-7,CAWSVKHEQYF,TGTGCCTGGAGTGTTAAGCACGAGCAGTACTTC
TRBV30,few,TRBD1,TRBJ2-7,CAWSLDRGSYEQYF,TGTGCCTGGAGTCTCGACAGGGGGTCCTACGAGCAGTACTTC
TRBV11-2,.,TRBD1,TRBJ1-2,CASSSPGQVAVGYTF,TGTGCCAGCAGCTCCCCGGGACAGGTGGCAGTTGGCTACACCTTC
TRBV2,few,.,TRBJ2-6,CASSEESGANVLTF,TGTGCCAGCAGTGAAGAGTCTGGGGCCAACGTCCTGACTTTC
TRBV6-6,.,.,TRBJ2-1,CASSPGNNEQFF,TGTGCCAGCAGCCCAGGGAACAATGAGCAGTTCTTC
TRBV5-1,.,TRBD1,TRBJ2-7,CASSLAVVGTGNEQYF,TGCGCCAGCAGCTTGGCCGTCGTCGGGACAGGCAACGAGCAGTACTTC